The source of this T cell receptor (beta chain) is a study of cytomegalovirus exposure and HLA in healthy donors. Study conclusions and caveats: Later work found that TCR association rates differed between HLA loci; DRB1 had the most and HLA-C the fewest. TCR beta sequences reportedly predicted most subjects' HLA-A and HLA-B alleles accurately.

This CDR3 spans 15 amino acids. With 6 bases clipped from V and 5 bases from J, the junction kept 12 bases outside the gene matches. The germline CDR1 and CDR2 sequences are LGHNA and YNFKEQ. Primers included in the PCR were 60 Vbeta and 13 Jbeta primers. The assay was immunoSEQ multiplex PCR, and TCRdb's table has in-frame clones only and misses some. The sample shows 100,000 to 150,000 clones, about 83% of them seen only once. Worth noting for this clone: What it recognizes is unknown.

Material for sequencing was PBMCs. The genes are TRBV4-2 and TRBJ2-7, with 8 bases lining up with TRBD1. The clonotype comes from a woman in her forties in good health and CMV-seropositive. The CDR3 region is CASRHEAGGRDEQYF. The CDR3 DNA reads TGTGCCAGCAGGCACGAGGCAGGGGGCAGGGACGAGCAGTACTTC.